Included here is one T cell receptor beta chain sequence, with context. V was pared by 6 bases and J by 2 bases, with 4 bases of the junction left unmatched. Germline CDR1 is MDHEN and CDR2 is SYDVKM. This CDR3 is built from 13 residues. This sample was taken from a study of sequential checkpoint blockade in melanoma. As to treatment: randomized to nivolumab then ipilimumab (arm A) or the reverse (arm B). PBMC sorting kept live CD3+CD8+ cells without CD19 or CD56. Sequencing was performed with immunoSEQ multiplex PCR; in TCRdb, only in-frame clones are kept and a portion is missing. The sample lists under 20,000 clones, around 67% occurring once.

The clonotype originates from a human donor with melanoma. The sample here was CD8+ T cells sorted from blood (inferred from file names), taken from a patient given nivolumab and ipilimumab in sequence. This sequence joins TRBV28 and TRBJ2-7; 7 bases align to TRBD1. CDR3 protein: CASRRDRTYEQYF. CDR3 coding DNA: TGTGCCAGCAGGAGGGACAGAACCTACGAGCAGTACTTC.